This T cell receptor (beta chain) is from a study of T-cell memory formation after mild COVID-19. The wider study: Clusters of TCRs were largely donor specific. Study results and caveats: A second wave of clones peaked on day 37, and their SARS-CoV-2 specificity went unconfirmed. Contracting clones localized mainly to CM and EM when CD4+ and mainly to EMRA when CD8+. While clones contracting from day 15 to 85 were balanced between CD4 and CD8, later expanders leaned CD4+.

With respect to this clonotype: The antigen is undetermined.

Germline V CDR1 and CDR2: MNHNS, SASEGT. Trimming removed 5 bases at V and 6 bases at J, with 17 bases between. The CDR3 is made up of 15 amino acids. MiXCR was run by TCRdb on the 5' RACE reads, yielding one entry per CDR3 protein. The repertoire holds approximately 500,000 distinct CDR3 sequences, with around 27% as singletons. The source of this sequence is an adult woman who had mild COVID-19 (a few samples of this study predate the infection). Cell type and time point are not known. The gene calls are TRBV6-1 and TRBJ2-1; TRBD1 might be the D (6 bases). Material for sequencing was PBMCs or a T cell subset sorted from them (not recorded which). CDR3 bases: TGTGCCAGCAGTTTCGTTGAGACAGGTGGCAATGAGCAGTTCTTC. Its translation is CASSFVETGGNEQFF.